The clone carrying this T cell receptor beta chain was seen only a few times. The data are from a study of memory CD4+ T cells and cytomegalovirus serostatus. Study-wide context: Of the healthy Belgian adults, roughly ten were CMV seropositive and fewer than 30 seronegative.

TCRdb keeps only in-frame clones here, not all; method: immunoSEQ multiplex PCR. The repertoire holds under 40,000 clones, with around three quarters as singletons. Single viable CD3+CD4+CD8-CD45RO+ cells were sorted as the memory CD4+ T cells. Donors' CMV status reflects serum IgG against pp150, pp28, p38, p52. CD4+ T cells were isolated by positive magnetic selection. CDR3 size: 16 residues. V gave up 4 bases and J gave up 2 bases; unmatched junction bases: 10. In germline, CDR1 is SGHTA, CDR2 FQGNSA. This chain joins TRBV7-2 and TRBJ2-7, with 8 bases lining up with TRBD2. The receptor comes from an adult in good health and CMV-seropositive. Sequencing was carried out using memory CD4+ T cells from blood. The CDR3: CASSSRPGLGTYEQYF. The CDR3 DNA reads TGTGCCAGCAGCTCCCGGCCGGGACTAGGGACCTACGAGCAGTACTTC.